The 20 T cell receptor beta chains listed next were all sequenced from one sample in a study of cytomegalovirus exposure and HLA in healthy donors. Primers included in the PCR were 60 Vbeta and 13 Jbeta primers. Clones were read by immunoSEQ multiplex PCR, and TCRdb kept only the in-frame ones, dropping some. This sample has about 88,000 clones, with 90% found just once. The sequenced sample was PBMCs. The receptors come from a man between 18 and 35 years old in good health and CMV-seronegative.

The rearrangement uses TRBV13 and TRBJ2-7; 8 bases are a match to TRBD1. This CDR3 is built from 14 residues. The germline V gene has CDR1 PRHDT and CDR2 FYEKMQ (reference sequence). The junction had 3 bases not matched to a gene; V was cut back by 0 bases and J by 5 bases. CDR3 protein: CASSLGTGVNEQYF. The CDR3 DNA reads TGTGCCAGCAGCTTAGGGACAGGGGTAAACGAGCAGTACTTC.

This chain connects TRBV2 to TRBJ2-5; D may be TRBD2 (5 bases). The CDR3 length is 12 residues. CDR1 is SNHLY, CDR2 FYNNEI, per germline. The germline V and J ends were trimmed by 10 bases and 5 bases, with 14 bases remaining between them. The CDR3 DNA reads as TGTGCCACCGAGACCCGGAGGGAGACCCAGTACTTC. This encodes CATETRRETQYF.

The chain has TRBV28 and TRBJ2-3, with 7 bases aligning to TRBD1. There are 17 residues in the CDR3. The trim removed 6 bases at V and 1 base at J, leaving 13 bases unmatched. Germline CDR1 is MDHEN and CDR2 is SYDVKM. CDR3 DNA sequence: TGTGCCAGCAGCAAAGACGGGACAGCTTACGGCACAGATACGCAGTATTTT. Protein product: CASSKDGTAYGTDTQYF.

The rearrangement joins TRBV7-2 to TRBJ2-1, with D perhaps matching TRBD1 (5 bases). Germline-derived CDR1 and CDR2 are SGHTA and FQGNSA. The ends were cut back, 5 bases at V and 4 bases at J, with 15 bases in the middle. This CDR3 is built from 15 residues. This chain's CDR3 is CASSPRVGVYNEQFF. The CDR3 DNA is TGTGCCAGCAGCCCCAGGGTTGGGGTGTACAATGAGCAGTTCTTC.

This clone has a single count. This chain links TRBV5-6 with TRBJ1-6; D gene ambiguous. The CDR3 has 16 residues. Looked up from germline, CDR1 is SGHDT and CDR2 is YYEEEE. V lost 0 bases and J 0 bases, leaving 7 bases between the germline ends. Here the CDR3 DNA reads TGTGCCAGCAGCTTGGACCTCAGCTCCTATAATTCACCCCTCCACTTT. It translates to CASSLDLSSYNSPLHF.

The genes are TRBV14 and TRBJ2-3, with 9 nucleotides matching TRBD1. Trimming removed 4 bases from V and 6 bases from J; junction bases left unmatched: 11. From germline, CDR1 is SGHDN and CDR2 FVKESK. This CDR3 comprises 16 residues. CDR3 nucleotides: TGTGCCAGCAGCCCTAGCTTGGGACAGGGAGCGGATACGCAGTATTTT. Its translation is CASSPSLGQGADTQYF. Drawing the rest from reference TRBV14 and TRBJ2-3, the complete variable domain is EAGVTQFPSHSVIEKGQTVTLRCDPISGHDNLYWYRRVMGKEIKFLLHFVKESKQDESGMPNNRFLAERTGGTYSTLKVQPAELEDSGVYFCASSPSLGQGADTQYFGPGTRLTVL.

The CDR3, as DNA: TGCGCCAGCAGCTTGGCCGGGGGGGCCGAAGAGCAGTACTTC. This codes for CASSLAGGAEEQYF. The chain employs TRBV5-1 and TRBJ2-7; the match to TRBD2 covers 8 bases. Germline V lookup: CDR1 SGHRS, CDR2 YFSETQ. The CDR3 runs 14 residues. The junction had 6 bases not matched to a gene; V was cut back by 0 bases and J by 7 bases. The full variable domain, in which reference TRBV5-1 and TRBJ2-7 provide the parts outside the CDR3, is KAGVTQTPRYLIKTRGQQVTLSCSPISGHRSVSWYQQTPGQGLQFLFEYFSETQRNKGNFPGRFSGRQFSNSRSEMNVSTLELGDSALYLCASSLAGGAEEQYFGPGTRLTVT.

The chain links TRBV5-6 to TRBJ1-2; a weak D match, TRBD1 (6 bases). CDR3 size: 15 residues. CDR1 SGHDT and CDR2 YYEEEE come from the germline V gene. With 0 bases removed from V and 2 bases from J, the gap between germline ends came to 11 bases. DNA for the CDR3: TGTGCCAGCAGCTTGGCCAACAGGGACAACTATGGCTACACCTTC. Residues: CASSLANRDNYGYTF.

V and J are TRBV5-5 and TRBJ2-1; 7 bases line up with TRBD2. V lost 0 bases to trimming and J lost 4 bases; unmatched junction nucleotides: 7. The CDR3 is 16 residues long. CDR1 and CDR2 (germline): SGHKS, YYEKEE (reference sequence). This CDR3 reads CASSLVSAGPYNEQFF. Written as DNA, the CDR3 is TGTGCCAGCAGCTTGGTTTCAGCGGGGCCTTACAATGAGCAGTTCTTC. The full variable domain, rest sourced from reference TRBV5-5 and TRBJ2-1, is DAGVTQSPTHLIKTRGQQVTLRCSPISGHKSVSWYQQVLGQGPQFIFQYYEKEERGRGNFPDRFSARQFPNYSSELNVNALLLGDSALYLCASSLVSAGPYNEQFFGPGTRLTVL.

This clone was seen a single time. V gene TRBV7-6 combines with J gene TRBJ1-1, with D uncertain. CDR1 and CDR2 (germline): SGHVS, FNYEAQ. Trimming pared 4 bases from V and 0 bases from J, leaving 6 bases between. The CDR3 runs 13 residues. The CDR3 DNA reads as TGTGCCAGCAGCTCCGTTATGAACACTGAAGCTTTCTTT. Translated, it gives CASSSVMNTEAFF. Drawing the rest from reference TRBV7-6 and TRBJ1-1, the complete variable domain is GAGVSQSPRYKVTKRGQDVALRCDPISGHVSLYWYRQALGQGPEFLTYFNYEAQQDKSGLPNDRFSAERPEGSISTLTIQRTEQRDSAMYRCASSSVMNTEAFFGQGTRLTVV.

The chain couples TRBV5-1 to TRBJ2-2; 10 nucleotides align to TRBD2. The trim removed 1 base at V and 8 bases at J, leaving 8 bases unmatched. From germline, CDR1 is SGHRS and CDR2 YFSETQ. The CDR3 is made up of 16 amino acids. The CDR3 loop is CASSLSASGRSGELFF. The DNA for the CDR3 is TGCGCCAGCAGCTTGTCGGCTAGCGGGAGATCGGGGGAGCTGTTTTTT.

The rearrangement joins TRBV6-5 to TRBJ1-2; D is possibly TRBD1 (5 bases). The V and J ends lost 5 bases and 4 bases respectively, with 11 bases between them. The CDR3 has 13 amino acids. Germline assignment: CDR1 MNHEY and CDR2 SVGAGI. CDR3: CASSTSGLYGYTF. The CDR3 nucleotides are TGTGCCAGCAGTACCTCAGGGCTCTATGGCTACACCTTC.

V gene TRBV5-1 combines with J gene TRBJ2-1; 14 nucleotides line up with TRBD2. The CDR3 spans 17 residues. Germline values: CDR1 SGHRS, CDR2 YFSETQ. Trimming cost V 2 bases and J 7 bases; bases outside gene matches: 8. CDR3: CASSFRGLAGVANEQFF. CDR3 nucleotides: TGCGCCAGCAGCTTCCGGGGACTAGCGGGAGTCGCGAATGAGCAGTTCTTC.

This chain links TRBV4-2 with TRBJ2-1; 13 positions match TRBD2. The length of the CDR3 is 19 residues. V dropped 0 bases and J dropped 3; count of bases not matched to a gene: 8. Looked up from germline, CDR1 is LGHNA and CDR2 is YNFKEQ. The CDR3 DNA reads TGTGCCAGCAGCCAAGAGACTAGCGGGAGGTCTGGAATCTACAATGAGCAGTTCTTC. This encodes CASSQETSGRSGIYNEQFF.

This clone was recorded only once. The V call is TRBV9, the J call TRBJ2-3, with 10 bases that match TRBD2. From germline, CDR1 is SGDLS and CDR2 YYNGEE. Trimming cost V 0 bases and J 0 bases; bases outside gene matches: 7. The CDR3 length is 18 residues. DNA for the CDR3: TGTGCCAGCAGCGTAGAGGTAGCGGGAGGCGGTAGCACAGATACGCAGTATTTT. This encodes CASSVEVAGGGSTDTQYF.

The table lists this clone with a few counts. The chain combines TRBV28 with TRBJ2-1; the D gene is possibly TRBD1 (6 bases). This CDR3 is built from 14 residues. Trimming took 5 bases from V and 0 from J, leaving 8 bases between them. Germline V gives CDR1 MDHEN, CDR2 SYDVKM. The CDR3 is CASSRDISYNEQFF. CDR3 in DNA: TGTGCCAGCAGTAGGGACATCTCCTACAATGAGCAGTTCTTC.

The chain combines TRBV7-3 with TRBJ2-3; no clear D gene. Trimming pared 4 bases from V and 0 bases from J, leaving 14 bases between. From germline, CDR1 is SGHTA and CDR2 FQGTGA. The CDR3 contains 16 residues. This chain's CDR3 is CASSSTGVTSTDTQYF. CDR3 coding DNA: TGTGCCAGCAGCTCCACCGGAGTTACTAGCACAGATACGCAGTATTTT.

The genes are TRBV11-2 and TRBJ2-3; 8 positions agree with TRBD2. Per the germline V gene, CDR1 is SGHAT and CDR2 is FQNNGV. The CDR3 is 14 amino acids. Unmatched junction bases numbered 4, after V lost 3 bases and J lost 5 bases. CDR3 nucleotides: TGTGCCAGCAGCTTCACTAGCGGCGGAGATACGCAGTATTTT. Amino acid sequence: CASSFTSGGDTQYF.

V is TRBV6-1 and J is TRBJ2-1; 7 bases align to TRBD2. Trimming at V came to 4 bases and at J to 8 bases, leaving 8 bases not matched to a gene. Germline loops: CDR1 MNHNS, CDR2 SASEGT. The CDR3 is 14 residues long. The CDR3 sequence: CASSVRGGPDEQFF. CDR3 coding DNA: TGTGCCAGCAGTGTTCGGGGAGGGCCAGATGAGCAGTTCTTC.

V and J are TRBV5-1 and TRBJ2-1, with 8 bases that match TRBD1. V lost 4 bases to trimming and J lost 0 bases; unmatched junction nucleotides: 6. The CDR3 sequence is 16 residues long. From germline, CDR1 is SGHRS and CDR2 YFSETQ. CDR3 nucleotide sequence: TGCGCCAGCAGCCCCGGACAGGGTAACTCCTACAATGAGCAGTTCTTC. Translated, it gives CASSPGQGNSYNEQFF.